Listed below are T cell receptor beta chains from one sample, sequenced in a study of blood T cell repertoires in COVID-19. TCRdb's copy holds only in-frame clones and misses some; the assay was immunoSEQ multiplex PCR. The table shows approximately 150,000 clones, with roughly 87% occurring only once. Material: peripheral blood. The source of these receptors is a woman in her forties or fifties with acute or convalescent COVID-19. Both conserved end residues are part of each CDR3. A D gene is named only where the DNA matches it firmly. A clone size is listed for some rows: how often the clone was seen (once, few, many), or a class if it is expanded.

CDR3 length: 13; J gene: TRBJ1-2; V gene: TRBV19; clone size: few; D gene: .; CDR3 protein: CASSPGLQQGYTF; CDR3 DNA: TGTGCCAGTAGCCCGGGTCTACAACAAGGCTACACCTTC
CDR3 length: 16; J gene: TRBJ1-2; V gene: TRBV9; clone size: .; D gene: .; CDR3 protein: CASSSESWGVNYGYTF; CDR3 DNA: TGTGCCAGCAGCTCGGAGAGTTGGGGCGTCAACTATGGCTACACCTTC
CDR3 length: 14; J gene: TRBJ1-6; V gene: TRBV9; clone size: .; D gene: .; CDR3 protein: CASSIAGINSPLHF; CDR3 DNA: TGTGCCAGCAGCATTGCGGGGATTAATTCACCCCTCCACTTT
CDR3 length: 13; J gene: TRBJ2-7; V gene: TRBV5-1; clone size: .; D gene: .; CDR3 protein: CASSPDRNYEQYF; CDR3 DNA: TGCGCCAGCAGCCCGGACAGAAACTACGAGCAGTACTTC
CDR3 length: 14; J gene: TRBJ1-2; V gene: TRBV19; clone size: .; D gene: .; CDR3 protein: CASSTPGLDYGYTF; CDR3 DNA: TGTGCCAGTAGTACGCCGGGACTGGACTATGGCTACACCTTC
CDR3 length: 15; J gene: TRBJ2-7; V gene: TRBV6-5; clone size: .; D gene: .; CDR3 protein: CASRSEALGSYEQYF; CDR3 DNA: TGTGCCAGCAGGTCGGAGGCCCTAGGCTCCTACGAGCAGTACTTC
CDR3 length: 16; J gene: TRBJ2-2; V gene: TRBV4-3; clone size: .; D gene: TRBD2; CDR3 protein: CASSQRTSGGGGELFF; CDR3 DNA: TGCGCCAGCAGCCAACGGACTAGCGGGGGAGGCGGGGAGCTGTTTTTT
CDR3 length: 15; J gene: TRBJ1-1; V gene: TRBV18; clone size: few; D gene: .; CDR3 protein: CASSPPMGANTEAFF; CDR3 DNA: TGTGCCAGCTCACCACCAATGGGGGCGAACACTGAAGCTTTCTTT
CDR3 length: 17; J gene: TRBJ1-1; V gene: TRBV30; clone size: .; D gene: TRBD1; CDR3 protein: CAWSWIRGNTNKDEAFF; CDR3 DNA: TGTGCCTGGAGTTGGATCAGGGGGAATACTAACAAGGATGAAGCTTTCTTT
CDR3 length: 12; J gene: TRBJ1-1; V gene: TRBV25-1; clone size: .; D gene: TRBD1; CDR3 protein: CASGQGGTEAFF; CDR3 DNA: TGTGCCAGTGGACAGGGAGGGACTGAAGCTTTCTTT
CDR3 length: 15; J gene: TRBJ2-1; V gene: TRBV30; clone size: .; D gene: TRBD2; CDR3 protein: CASPGLAGGNNEQFF; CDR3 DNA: TGTGCCTCCCCGGGACTAGCGGGAGGAAACAATGAGCAGTTCTTC
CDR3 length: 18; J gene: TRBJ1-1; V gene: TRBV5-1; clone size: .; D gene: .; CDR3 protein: CASSLGDPTVIMNTEAFF; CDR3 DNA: TGCGCCAGCAGCTTGGGGGATCCGACAGTGATCATGAACACTGAAGCTTTCTTT
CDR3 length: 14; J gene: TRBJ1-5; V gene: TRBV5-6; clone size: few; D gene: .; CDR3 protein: CASSLGRSNQPQHF; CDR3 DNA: TGTGCCAGCAGCTTGGGGCGGAGCAATCAGCCCCAGCATTTT
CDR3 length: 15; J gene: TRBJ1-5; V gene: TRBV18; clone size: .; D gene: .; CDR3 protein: CASSPTRVSNQPQHF; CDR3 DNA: TGTGCCAGCTCACCAACCAGGGTAAGCAATCAGCCCCAGCATTTT
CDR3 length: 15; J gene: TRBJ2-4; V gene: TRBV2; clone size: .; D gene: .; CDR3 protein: CASSDSMLAKNIQYF; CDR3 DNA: TGTGCCAGCAGTGACTCTATGCTAGCCAAAAACATTCAGTACTTC
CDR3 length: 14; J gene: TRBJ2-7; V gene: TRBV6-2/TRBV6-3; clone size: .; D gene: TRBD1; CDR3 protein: CASSQPGTGYEQYF; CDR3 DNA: TGTGCCAGCAGTCAACCCGGGACAGGGTACGAGCAGTACTTC
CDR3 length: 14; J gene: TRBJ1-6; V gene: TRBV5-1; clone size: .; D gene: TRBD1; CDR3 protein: CASSRDRGNSPLHF; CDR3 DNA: TGCGCCAGCAGCCGGGACAGGGGTAATTCACCCCTCCACTTT
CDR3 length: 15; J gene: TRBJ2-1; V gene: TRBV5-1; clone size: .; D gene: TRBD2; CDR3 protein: CASTGEGRSYNEQFF; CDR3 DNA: TGCGCCAGCACTGGGGAGGGTCGCTCCTACAATGAGCAGTTCTTC
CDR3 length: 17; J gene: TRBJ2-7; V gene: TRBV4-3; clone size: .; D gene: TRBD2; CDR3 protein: CASSQGRLAGGPREQYF; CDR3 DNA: TGCGCCAGCAGCCAAGGAAGGCTAGCGGGAGGGCCGCGCGAGCAGTACTTC
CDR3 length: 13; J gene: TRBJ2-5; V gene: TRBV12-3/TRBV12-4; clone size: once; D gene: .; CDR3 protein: CASSPRGGETQYF; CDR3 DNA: TGTGCCAGCAGTCCCAGGGGAGGGGAGACCCAGTACTTC
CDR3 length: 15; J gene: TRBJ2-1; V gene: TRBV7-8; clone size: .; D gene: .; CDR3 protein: CASRKWGDIRGEQFF; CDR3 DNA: TGTGCCAGCAGGAAATGGGGCGATATCCGCGGTGAGCAGTTCTTC
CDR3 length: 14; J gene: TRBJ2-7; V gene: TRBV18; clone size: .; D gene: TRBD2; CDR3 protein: CASSPPGGNYEQYF; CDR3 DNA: TGTGCCAGCTCACCACCGGGAGGGAACTACGAGCAGTACTTC
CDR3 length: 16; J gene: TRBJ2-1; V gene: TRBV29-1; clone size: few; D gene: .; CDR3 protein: CSVEDSGGLTYNEQFF; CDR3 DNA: TGCAGCGTTGAAGATTCAGGGGGGCTAACCTACAATGAGCAGTTCTTC
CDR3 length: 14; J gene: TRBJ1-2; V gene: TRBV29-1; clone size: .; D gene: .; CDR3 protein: CSVERSGRDYGYTF; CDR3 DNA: TGCAGCGTTGAAAGGTCGGGGAGAGACTATGGCTACACCTTC
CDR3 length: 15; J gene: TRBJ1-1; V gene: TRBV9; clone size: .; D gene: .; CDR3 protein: CASSPFTQGRTEAFF; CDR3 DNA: TGTGCCAGCAGCCCGTTCACGCAGGGCCGCACTGAAGCTTTCTTT
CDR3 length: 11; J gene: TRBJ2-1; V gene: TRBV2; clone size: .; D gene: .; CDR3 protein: CASSPSTEQFF; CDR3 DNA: TGTGCCAGCAGTCCTAGTACCGAGCAGTTCTTC
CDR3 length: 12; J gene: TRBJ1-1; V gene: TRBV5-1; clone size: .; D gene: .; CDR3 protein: CASSLGSTEAFF; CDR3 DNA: TGCGCCAGCTCACTAGGCTCCACTGAAGCTTTCTTT
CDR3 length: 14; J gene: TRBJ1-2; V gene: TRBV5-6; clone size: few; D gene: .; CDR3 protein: CASSFGGVSYGYTF; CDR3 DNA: TGTGCCAGCAGCTTTGGAGGGGTTAGTTATGGCTACACCTTC
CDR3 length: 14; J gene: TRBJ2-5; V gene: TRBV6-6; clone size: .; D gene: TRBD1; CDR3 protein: CASSGGQGQETQYF; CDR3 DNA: TGTGCCAGCAGCGGGGGACAGGGTCAAGAGACCCAGTACTTC
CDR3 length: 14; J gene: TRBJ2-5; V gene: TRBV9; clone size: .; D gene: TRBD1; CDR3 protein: CASSVGTGQETQYF; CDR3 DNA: TGTGCCAGCAGCGTAGGGACAGGGCAAGAGACCCAGTACTTC
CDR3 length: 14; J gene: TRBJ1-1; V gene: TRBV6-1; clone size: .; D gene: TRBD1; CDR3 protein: CASSDGQVGTEAFF; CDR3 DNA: TGTGCCAGCAGTGACGGACAGGTAGGCACTGAAGCTTTCTTT